This entry lists 5 T cell receptor beta chains sequenced from one sample in a study of regulatory T cells. Study findings and constraints: In CD3G-deficient patients, conventional CD4+ T cells were enriched for hydrophobic CDR3 residues at positions 6 and 7.

The PCR used 52 TRBV and 13 TRBJ primers. Clones were read by immunoSEQ multiplex PCR, and TCRdb kept only the in-frame ones, dropping some. This table has 20,000 to 25,000 clones, around nine tenths appearing once. What these receptors recognize is not known. Sample: conventional CD4+ T cells sorted from blood. These receptors were collected from a child under 18 with CD3G deficiency.

The chain is built from TRBV28 and TRBJ2-3; 8 bases are a match to TRBD1. CDR1 and CDR2 from the germline V gene are MDHEN and SYDVKM. The trim removed 5 bases at V and 1 base at J, leaving 5 bases unmatched. This CDR3 is built from 15 residues. The CDR3 spells CASSTPGQGTDTQYF. In DNA, the CDR3 is TGTGCCAGCAGTACACCGGGACAGGGCACAGATACGCAGTATTTT.

As DNA, the CDR3 is TGTGCCAGCAGCAGATGGACAGGGGGCCAAGAGACCCAGTACTTC. This encodes CASSRWTGGQETQYF. The V gene is TRBV7-8, the J gene TRBJ2-5; 10 positions agree with TRBD1. The trim removed 5 bases at V and 1 base at J, leaving 4 bases unmatched. From germline, CDR1 is SGHVS and CDR2 FQNEAQ. The CDR3 length is 15 residues.

J is TRBJ2-1 and V is TRBV5-1; 7 bases fit TRBD2. The germline CDR1 and CDR2 sequences are SGHRS and YFSETQ. CDR3 length: 17 amino acids. V shed 1 base and J 7 bases; nucleotides not matched to a gene: 14. The CDR3 here is CASSLSGSGRGANEQFF. CDR3 coding DNA: TGCGCCAGCAGCTTGAGTGGTAGCGGGCGAGGGGCTAATGAGCAGTTCTTC.

This clone was recorded once. The rearrangement joins TRBV11-2 to TRBJ1-6; the D is unclear. CDR3 length: 15 residues. Germline V gene lookup returns CDR1 SGHAT and CDR2 FQNNGV. V lost 4 bases and J lost 10, with 17 bases in between. The CDR3 nucleotides are TGTGCCAGCAGCTCGCTTGGGCCGGGGAGGTCACCCCTCCACTTT. Protein: CASSSLGPGRSPLHF.

J is TRBJ2-1 and V is TRBV28; 10 nucleotides agree with TRBD1. The ends lost 5 bases at V and 3 bases at J; junction bases unmatched: 4. CDR3 length equals 15 residues. Germline CDR1 MDHEN, CDR2 SYDVKM. The chain's CDR3 is CASSKGQGIYNEQFF. DNA for the CDR3: TGTGCCAGCAGTAAGGGACAGGGGATCTACAATGAGCAGTTCTTC. The whole variable domain, remainder taken from reference TRBV28 and TRBJ2-1, is DVKVTQSSRYLVKRTGEKVFLECVQDMDHENMFWYRQDPGLGLRLIYFSYDVKMKEKGDIPEGYSVSREKKERFSLILESASTNQTSMYLCASSKGQGIYNEQFFGPGTRLTVL.